A selection of T cell receptor beta chains follows, all from one sample in a study of blood T cell repertoires in COVID-19. TCRdb keeps only in-frame clones here, not all; method: immunoSEQ multiplex PCR. The table includes about 300,000 clones, roughly nine tenths detected once. Source material: PBMCs or T cells enriched from blood (not recorded which). All receptors come from a woman in her twenties or thirties who had recovered from COVID-19. The CDR3 runs from the conserved cysteine through the conserved F or W. Fields, in order: clone size, J gene, D gene, V gene, CDR3 DNA, CDR3 protein. A D gene is named only where the DNA matches it firmly. Size is omitted from some rows. Given values are once, few, many or a class for expanded clones.

abundance: -; j_gene: TRBJ1-4; d_gene: -; v_gene: TRBV7-8; CDR3nt: TGTGCCAGCAGCACACACCTTGCAACTAATGAAAAACTGTTTTTT; CDR3aa: CASSTHLATNEKLFF
abundance: few; j_gene: TRBJ1-5; d_gene: -; v_gene: TRBV10-3; CDR3nt: TGTGCCATCAGTGAGTCGCGGGGGGAGAGCCAGCCCCAGCATTTT; CDR3aa: CAISESRGESQPQHF
abundance: -; j_gene: TRBJ1-1; d_gene: -; v_gene: TRBV29-1; CDR3nt: TGCAGCGTTGTCCGGGGTGTGAACACTGAAGCTTTCTTT; CDR3aa: CSVVRGVNTEAFF
abundance: -; j_gene: TRBJ1-6; d_gene: -; v_gene: TRBV19; CDR3nt: TGTGCCAGTAGTATAACCTCCACAGGGAGCAATTCACCCCTCCACTTT; CDR3aa: CASSITSTGSNSPLHF
abundance: -; j_gene: TRBJ2-2; d_gene: TRBD1; v_gene: TRBV5-1; CDR3nt: TGCGCCAGCAGCGGGACAGTAAACACCGGGGAGCTGTTTTTT; CDR3aa: CASSGTVNTGELFF
abundance: -; j_gene: TRBJ2-3; d_gene: TRBD2; v_gene: TRBV7-6; CDR3nt: TGTGCCAGCAGCGCCGGGGGAGCGGGGGCCCTCACAGATACGCAGTATTTT; CDR3aa: CASSAGGAGALTDTQYF
abundance: -; j_gene: TRBJ1-2; d_gene: TRBD1; v_gene: TRBV5-4; CDR3nt: TGTGCCAGCAGCGCACCGGGACAGGGGGACTATGGCTACACCTTC; CDR3aa: CASSAPGQGDYGYTF
abundance: -; j_gene: TRBJ1-2; d_gene: -; v_gene: TRBV21-1; CDR3nt: TGTGCCAGCAGGGGACATCTGGGCTACACCTTC; CDR3aa: CASRGHLGYTF
abundance: -; j_gene: TRBJ2-1; d_gene: -; v_gene: TRBV6-5; CDR3nt: TGTGCCAGCAGTTTCGGGAGCGGTGAGCAGTTCTTC; CDR3aa: CASSFGSGEQFF
abundance: -; j_gene: TRBJ1-6; d_gene: TRBD1; v_gene: TRBV9; CDR3nt: TGTGCCAGCAGCGCCGAACCCCGACAGGGGTACTCACCCCTCCACTTT; CDR3aa: CASSAEPRQGYSPLHF
abundance: -; j_gene: TRBJ1-1; d_gene: TRBD1; v_gene: TRBV19; CDR3nt: TGTGCCAGTAGTTTCCCGGGACAGGGGGTTCCTGAAGCTTTCTTT; CDR3aa: CASSFPGQGVPEAFF
abundance: -; j_gene: TRBJ2-5; d_gene: -; v_gene: TRBV24-1; CDR3nt: TGTGCCACCAGTGATCCACGGACAGCCCCAGCCCAAGAGACCCAGTACTTC; CDR3aa: CATSDPRTAPAQETQYF
abundance: -; j_gene: TRBJ1-2; d_gene: TRBD1; v_gene: TRBV19; CDR3nt: TGTGCCAGTAGTACAGGGGGACACGGCTACACCTTC; CDR3aa: CASSTGGHGYTF
abundance: -; j_gene: TRBJ1-2; d_gene: -; v_gene: TRBV2; CDR3nt: TGTGCCAGCAAGGGGTCCTACTATGGCTACACCTTC; CDR3aa: CASKGSYYGYTF
abundance: -; j_gene: TRBJ2-3; d_gene: -; v_gene: TRBV10-3; CDR3nt: TGTGCCAACAGGAAGGACTACACAGATACGCAGTATTTT; CDR3aa: CANRKDYTDTQYF
abundance: few; j_gene: TRBJ2-1; d_gene: TRBD2; v_gene: TRBV18; CDR3nt: TGTGCCAGCTCACCGCCGTTGGGGGGGGGAAGCTCCTACAATGAGCAGTTCTTC; CDR3aa: CASSPPLGGGSSYNEQFF
abundance: -; j_gene: TRBJ2-7; d_gene: TRBD1; v_gene: TRBV14; CDR3nt: TGTGCCAGCAGCCAAGCCGGACGGACAGGCGGAGGCTACGAGCAGTACTTC; CDR3aa: CASSQAGRTGGGYEQYF
abundance: -; j_gene: TRBJ1-1; d_gene: -; v_gene: TRBV19; CDR3nt: TGTGCCAGTACTTTTAACACTGAAGCTTTCTTT; CDR3aa: CASTFNTEAFF
abundance: -; j_gene: TRBJ1-2; d_gene: -; v_gene: TRBV15; CDR3nt: TGTGCCACCAGCAGAGACAGGGGAAACTATGGCTACACCTTC; CDR3aa: CATSRDRGNYGYTF
abundance: -; j_gene: TRBJ1-2; d_gene: -; v_gene: TRBV28; CDR3nt: TGTGCCAGCAGTGGGAGGAGGCTCCTCGTCTACTATGGCTACACCTTC; CDR3aa: CASSGRRLLVYYGYTF
abundance: -; j_gene: TRBJ1-1; d_gene: -; v_gene: TRBV27; CDR3nt: TGTGCCAGCAGTTTCCCCGGGGGGGAAACTGAAGCTTTCTTT; CDR3aa: CASSFPGGETEAFF
abundance: few; j_gene: TRBJ1-4; d_gene: -; v_gene: TRBV25-1; CDR3nt: TGTGCCAGCAGGGCTGCAGGGATCAGGGAAAAACTGTTTTTT; CDR3aa: CASRAAGIREKLFF
abundance: -; j_gene: TRBJ1-5; d_gene: -; v_gene: TRBV5-1; CDR3nt: TGCGCCAGCAGATCGAACCGGTATAGCAATCAGCCCCAGCATTTT; CDR3aa: CASRSNRYSNQPQHF
abundance: once; j_gene: TRBJ1-4; d_gene: -; v_gene: TRBV13; CDR3nt: TGTGCCAGCAGCCCCACAGGTTCTAATGAAAAACTGTTTTTT; CDR3aa: CASSPTGSNEKLFF
abundance: -; j_gene: TRBJ1-1; d_gene: -; v_gene: TRBV4-1; CDR3nt: TGCGCCAGCAGCCCTATATGGCGGGGATTGAACACTGAAGCTTTCTTT; CDR3aa: CASSPIWRGLNTEAFF
abundance: once; j_gene: TRBJ2-2; d_gene: -; v_gene: TRBV5-4; CDR3nt: TGTGCCAGCAGCCAACAATCCGGGGGAAACACCGGGGAGCTGTTTTTT; CDR3aa: CASSQQSGGNTGELFF
abundance: -; j_gene: TRBJ1-3; d_gene: -; v_gene: TRBV6-2/TRBV6-3; CDR3nt: TGTGCCAGCAGTTACTCGGGCTTCTCTGGAAACACCATATATTTT; CDR3aa: CASSYSGFSGNTIYF
abundance: -; j_gene: TRBJ1-4; d_gene: TRBD1; v_gene: TRBV2; CDR3nt: TGTGCCAGCAGAAGGGGGCTGACTAATGAAAAACTGTTTTTT; CDR3aa: CASRRGLTNEKLFF
abundance: -; j_gene: TRBJ1-6; d_gene: -; v_gene: TRBV27; CDR3nt: TGTGCCAGCAGCCAGGGGTTAGGGAATTCACCCCTCCACTTT; CDR3aa: CASSQGLGNSPLHF
abundance: -; j_gene: TRBJ1-1; d_gene: -; v_gene: TRBV5-1; CDR3nt: TGCGCCAGCAAGTTCCGGCCTGAGGCCACTGAAGCTTTCTTT; CDR3aa: CASKFRPEATEAFF
abundance: -; j_gene: TRBJ1-6; d_gene: TRBD1; v_gene: TRBV4-1; CDR3nt: TGCGCCAGCAGCAACGGCGGGACAGGAGCTTCACCCCTCCACTTT; CDR3aa: CASSNGGTGASPLHF
abundance: -; j_gene: TRBJ1-2; d_gene: -; v_gene: TRBV30; CDR3nt: TGTGCCTGGGGAGGGAGAGGCTACACCTTC; CDR3aa: CAWGGRGYTF
abundance: -; j_gene: TRBJ2-1; d_gene: -; v_gene: TRBV27; CDR3nt: TGTGCCAGCAGTTTCCTCCTAGGAGGCAATGAGCAGTTCTTC; CDR3aa: CASSFLLGGNEQFF
abundance: -; j_gene: TRBJ1-2; d_gene: -; v_gene: TRBV5-4; CDR3nt: TGTGCCAGCAGCTTGGTAGGGGAACTGGGCTATGGCTACACCTTC; CDR3aa: CASSLVGELGYGYTF
abundance: -; j_gene: TRBJ1-2; d_gene: TRBD1; v_gene: TRBV9; CDR3nt: TGTGCCAGCAGCCTCCAGACAGGGGAAAAGGGCTATGGCTACACCTTC; CDR3aa: CASSLQTGEKGYGYTF
abundance: -; j_gene: TRBJ2-5; d_gene: -; v_gene: TRBV5-1; CDR3nt: TGCGCCAGCGGGGATAGACAGAAACAAGAGACCCAGTACTTC; CDR3aa: CASGDRQKQETQYF
abundance: -; j_gene: TRBJ1-5; d_gene: TRBD1; v_gene: TRBV5-1; CDR3nt: TGCGCCAGCAGCCCAGGGACAGGGGAAGCCCAGCCCCAGCATTTT; CDR3aa: CASSPGTGEAQPQHF
abundance: -; j_gene: TRBJ2-2; d_gene: -; v_gene: TRBV7-3; CDR3nt: TGTGCCAGCAGAGTAAGGCGGGACACCGGGGAGCTGTTTTTT; CDR3aa: CASRVRRDTGELFF
abundance: -; j_gene: TRBJ1-5; d_gene: -; v_gene: TRBV19; CDR3nt: TGTGCCAGTAGTGGGGCAGTTTATAGCAATCAGCCCCAGCATTTT; CDR3aa: CASSGAVYSNQPQHF
abundance: once; j_gene: TRBJ2-5; d_gene: -; v_gene: TRBV5-1; CDR3nt: TGCGCCAGCAGCTTTGAGGATAGGGGAGAGACCCAGTACTTC; CDR3aa: CASSFEDRGETQYF
abundance: -; j_gene: TRBJ1-6; d_gene: -; v_gene: TRBV9; CDR3nt: TGTGCCAGCAGCGTAGGCGGGGGGTATAATTCACCCCTCCACTTT; CDR3aa: CASSVGGGYNSPLHF
abundance: -; j_gene: TRBJ2-5; d_gene: -; v_gene: TRBV19; CDR3nt: TGTGCCAGTAGCCAATTAGACAGGCAGGGAACCCAGTACTTC; CDR3aa: CASSQLDRQGTQYF
abundance: -; j_gene: TRBJ2-7; d_gene: TRBD2; v_gene: TRBV19; CDR3nt: TGTGCCAGTAGTGCCATACTAGCGGGCGAGCAGTACTTC; CDR3aa: CASSAILAGEQYF
abundance: -; j_gene: TRBJ1-2; d_gene: -; v_gene: TRBV7-9; CDR3nt: TGTGCCAGCACGGAGGGACCGGGACTAAAACTCTATGGCTACACCTTC; CDR3aa: CASTEGPGLKLYGYTF
abundance: -; j_gene: TRBJ2-5; d_gene: -; v_gene: TRBV3-1/TRBV3-2; CDR3nt: TGTGCCAGCAGCCAAGCCTCCAGGTACCAAGAGACCCAGTACTTC; CDR3aa: CASSQASRYQETQYF
abundance: -; j_gene: TRBJ1-1; d_gene: -; v_gene: TRBV19; CDR3nt: TGTGCCAGTAGTATAGATCTTATAGGGGCGAACACTGAAGCTTTCTTT; CDR3aa: CASSIDLIGANTEAFF
abundance: -; j_gene: TRBJ1-4; d_gene: TRBD1; v_gene: TRBV5-4; CDR3nt: TGTGCCAGCAGCTTATGGACAGGGGGCAGATTAGAAAAACTGTTTTTT; CDR3aa: CASSLWTGGRLEKLFF
abundance: -; j_gene: TRBJ2-3; d_gene: -; v_gene: TRBV6-5; CDR3nt: TGTGCCACGACCGCGGGTAGCACAGATACGCAGTATTTT; CDR3aa: CATTAGSTDTQYF
abundance: -; j_gene: TRBJ2-6; d_gene: -; v_gene: TRBV14; CDR3nt: TGTGCCAGCAGCCAAGTCCCAGGGGAATCTGGGGCCAACGTCCTGACTTTC; CDR3aa: CASSQVPGESGANVLTF